The clone carrying this TCR beta chain was seen at least ten times. The antigen is undetermined. Germline lookup yields CDR1 DFQATT and CDR2 SNEGSKA (reference sequence). Trimming stripped 0 bases from V and 8 bases from J, with 16 bases between. The CDR3 runs 15 residues. The entry originates in a study of neurological immune-mediated disorders. Regarding the study as a whole: Private repertoires in all groups were suggested by the absence of shared CDR3 amino acid sequences among expanded clones across subjects. The greatest degree of TCR clonal expansion was observed in HTLV-1-associated myelopathy, with the lowest in multiple sclerosis, below that of healthy controls.

The making of cDNA relied on 5'RACE with 10-nucleotide random UMIs. MiXCR, applied by TCRdb to the 5' RACE reads, yields one record per CDR3 protein. The sample yields approximately 44,000 distinct CDR3 sequences, 4.5% to 7% seen once. The specimen sequenced was CD4+ T cells from blood. The chain couples TRBV20-1 to TRBJ1-4; D remains ambiguous. The sequence was collected from a woman younger than 30 with multiple sclerosis. The CDR3 loop is CSARDWIRRGEKLFF. CDR3 DNA: TGCAGTGCTAGAGATTGGATTCGGCGGGGAGAAAAACTGTTTTTT.